The source of this T cell receptor (beta chain) is a study of cytomegalovirus exposure and HLA in healthy donors (TCRdb year 2017). Regarding the study in general: An earlier analysis of about 560 of the donors reported 276 Gb of sequence data and 90 million to 120 million unique TCR beta sequences obtained from around 170 million T cells. Approximately 300 gigabases of sequencing data and 70 million to 95 million unique TCR sequences made up an early release that covered approximately 700 HLA-typed donors. The genetic ancestry cluster associated with self-reported Caucasian donors included 65% to 90% of the roughly 360 genotyped donors. The study aimed to test whether cataloging public T cell receptors could reveal signatures of past pathogen exposure. The study profiled the T cell repertoires of hundreds of subjects by immunosequencing and related them to cytomegalovirus serostatus. In addition to the first cohort of 666 subjects, a separate validation cohort of 120 different subjects was used. High-throughput TCR immunosequencing, statistical association of individual TCRs with disease status, and machine learning were combined to predict cytomegalovirus infection status. A later analysis re-analyzed previously published TCR beta repertoires from 600 to 850 donors and added high-resolution HLA genotyping to study TCR occurrence patterns. Rather than using new phenotypic data, the later analysis identified candidate immune exposures from TCR beta sequences and from how often those sequences occurred across donors. An earlier analysis of approximately 640 of the donors applied high-throughput TCR beta sequencing to assess whether each TCR beta V gene segment acted as functional or pseudogenic. Donor age, sex, ethnicity and CMV serostatus were compiled alongside the repertoire data. In a later genetic analysis, genome-wide SNP genotypes for 398 of the 666 donors were used, and that subset was treated as a discovery cohort. All discovery cohort repertoires had been generated using a single sequencing platform. HLA typing covered class I and class II loci at four-digit resolution. The number of typed donors differed by locus: about 620-640 for A, B, C, DRB1 and DQB1; some 500 for DQA1; approximately 600 for DPA1; and some 430 for DPB1. About 5 DR-DQ haplotypes were handled as single units for association and clustering, since linkage in the cohort was strong. On average, 235,054 unique TCR beta nucleotide sequences were sequenced per donor among some 420 genotyped donors of the cohort, with 15% to 20% of those sequences being non-productive.

The cohort was made up of hundreds of healthy bone marrow donors. At the time of sampling, every cohort member was nominally healthy, though immune exposures that went unrecorded were likely present. The donor was CMV seronegative and was included in the group of about 400 seronegative cohort members. Each donor provided a peripheral blood sample, and peripheral blood mononuclear cells were used for TCR beta sequencing. The Qiagen DNeasy Blood Extraction Kit was used to extract genomic DNA from the blood cell samples. The CDR3 goes from the cysteine to the phenylalanine over 19 residues. Of all the DNA, just the CDR3 is kept, 57 bases in frame from base 1. The germline V gene (reference sequence) provides CDR1 SGHKS and CDR2 YYEKEE. V and J lose 0 bases and 1 base, and a span of 22 bases separates them. A remark on this clone: Its specific antigen is unknown. Base qualities are not recorded, but no much larger clone differs from it by a single base.

General findings and caveats noted by the study authors: The authors suggested that the approach could potentially be extended to other disease states and immunological phenotypes. The 87-base-pair reads could not distinguish some IMGT-functional V segments, including TRBV6-2 and TRBV6-3, so those segments were excluded. A cluster of highly shared sequence variants was judged likely to represent a technical artifact of the sequencing pipeline. In a later genetic analysis, a missense DCLRE1C variant was associated with V-gene and J-gene trimming of TCR beta chains, and the association was replicated in an independent cohort. In this cohort, only TCR beta chains were sequenced, and detectable features were limited by the absence of alpha or paired-chain data. A further reported finding was that TCR beta sequences accurately predicted the HLA-A and HLA-B alleles for most subjects in the first cohort. Assigning TCR associations to individual alleles was difficult when HLA alleles, especially DR and DQ, strongly co-occurred. The classifier was reported to diagnose cytomegalovirus status with high specificity and sensitivity in both the original cohort and the validation cohort. The presence/absence analyses assumed that sequencing depth was roughly uniform across donors, and that assumption may not be true. In an earlier analysis of approximately 590 of the donors, most TCR beta V segments appeared in productive rearrangements about 90% or about 30% of the time, broadly matching IMGT annotations. A later analysis found that HLA-associated TCR beta chains were more clonally expanded and had lower generation probabilities than equally common non-associated chains. Some 16 rarely observed V segments, including chromosome 9 orphons, were excluded from the earlier analysis of just under 600 of the donors because counts were too low. In a later analysis, TCR association rates were found to vary across HLA loci, with the most associated TCRs seen for DRB1 alleles and the fewest for HLA-C alleles. While some public TCRs were present in many individuals, most TCR sequences turned up only very rarely across donors. In the study, 150 to 200 TCR beta chains were listed as associated with cytomegalovirus. In a later analysis, several top co-occurrence clusters were reported to appear linked to parvovirus B19, influenza, CMV and Epstein-Barr virus. A later analysis found that most CMV-associated TCR beta chains appeared HLA-restricted, with HLA associations seemingly driven largely by CMV exposure. The only immune exposure information available for the cohort was CMV serostatus. A later analysis associated approximately 17,000 TCR beta sequences with specific HLA alleles at a false discovery rate of 0.05. In vitro tests confirmed that three of the cytomegalovirus-associated TCR beta chains recognize cytomegalovirus antigens. A later genetic analysis reported fewer N-insertions in productive TCRs among donors in an Asian-associated ancestry cluster than the roughly 700-donor mean. Because HLA typing was missing for some donors at each locus, association tests included only the typed subset. Linkage disequilibrium might explain the correlated functional status among segregating V segments, but an unknown experimental factor could not be excluded.

Receptor amplification or capture employed the immunoSEQ multiplex PCR assay. For the multiplex PCR, a mixture combining 60 forward primers for TCR Vbeta segments and 13 reverse primers for TCR Jbeta segments was used. A multiplex PCR assay on genomic DNA amplified the CDR3 region of rearranged TCR beta genes. On the Illumina HiSeq System, the amplified TCR beta libraries were sequenced as 87-base-pair reads. On the authors' methods: In a later analysis, around 80 million unique TCR beta chains were counted across the roughly 700 repertoires, and around 10 million of these chains were shared by at least two donors. A nearest-neighbor algorithm error-corrected the raw reads and collapsed the reads into unique sequences, merging closely related sequences to remove PCR and sequencing errors. Alignment of CDR3 sequences to IMGT reference sequences was used to assign V, D and J gene segments. For a sequence to be retained, a match of at least six nucleotides was required to both a V gene segment and a J gene segment. Rearrangements were called productive when the CDR3 lacked stop codons and stayed in frame with V and J; all others were non-productive. Following IMGT convention, CDR3 was defined as the stretch from the second conserved V-encoded cysteine up to the conserved J-encoded phenylalanine. In an earlier analysis of more than 550 of the donors, sequences lacking an unambiguous match to a single V gene segment were excluded. An earlier analysis of a few hundred of the donors called V segments functional above 56.7% productive rearrangements and segregating when the between-donor standard deviation exceeded 5%. A statistical classification framework was built to diagnose cytomegalovirus status from the catalog of TCR beta chain sequences. A later analysis assigned V and J genes by comparing TCR nucleotide sequences with IMGT/GENE-DB human TR gene sequences. In a later analysis, CDR3 sequences and most-parsimonious VDJ recombination scenarios were assigned using the TCRdist pipeline. A later analysis defined each TCR beta chain by its CDR3 amino acid sequence plus V-gene family, and excluded reads lacking a unique V-gene family. To address suspected cross-contamination and a sequencing artifact, a later analysis removed several hundred highly shared, low-generation-probability nucleotide sequences. In a later analysis, a clonal expansion index for each public chain was calculated from normalized within-repertoire ranks of inferred template counts. In a later analysis, generation probabilities were computed with a VDJ recombination model fitted to out-of-frame rearrangements, and the resulting probabilities were checked against IGoR. A later analysis scored TCR-TCR, TCR-HLA and TCR-CMV co-occurrence with hypergeometric tests, applying a repertoire-size bias correction to TCR pairs. A later analysis estimated false discovery rates by permuting HLA or CMV assignments 20 times. In a later analysis, co-occurring TCRs were grouped using DBSCAN, with TCRdist sequence similarity added in when clustering inside HLA-allele-positive subsets. For co-occurrence clustering, repertoires with fewer than 30,000 or more than 120,000 public chains were excluded, along with five repertoires with anomalous nucleotide sharing. TCRdb carries this immuneACCESS record with in-frame sequences only. Its versions omit some clonotypes, under half of them owing to an unresolved V gene in the studies checked, with the rest unexplained. The V and J calls and clone size come from that table; D and trimming were worked out from the DNA. The sample table lists some 90,000 clones, roughly three quarters of them with a count of one. The ten largest make up about 1.5% of the sample.

The sequence was collected from a middle-aged man in good health and CMV-seronegative. Sequenced input: PBMCs. The chain couples TRBV5-5 to TRBJ1-1; TRBD1 is possibly the D segment (6 matching bases). The DNA sequence follows: TGTGCCAGCAGCTTGGAGGGGGGGATGTCGGCACCTCAGAACACTGAAGCTTTCTTT. This translates into CASSLEGGMSAPQNTEAFF.